This passage covers 2 T cell receptor beta chains from one sample sequenced in a study of blood T cell repertoires in COVID-19. Measured with immunoSEQ multiplex PCR; TCRdb has only the in-frame clones, and not every one. The data show roughly 240,000 clones, more than 75% seen once. Sequenced input: peripheral blood. These receptor sequences come from a woman aged 25 to 45 who had recovered from COVID-19.

This chain uses TRBV18 with TRBJ1-5; the match to TRBD1 covers 7 bases. Trimming cost V 4 bases and J 1 base; bases outside gene matches: 4. The germline gives CDR1 KGHSH, CDR2 LQKENI. The CDR3 length is 15 residues. The CDR3 protein is CASSHTDRSNQPQHF. DNA of the CDR3: TGTGCCAGCTCACATACGGACAGGAGCAATCAGCCCCAGCATTTT.

This clone has only one observation. J is TRBJ2-3 and V is TRBV9; the match to TRBD2 covers 11 bases. The length of the CDR3 is 16 residues. Unmatched junction bases numbered 5, after V lost 3 bases and J lost 2 bases. Per germline, CDR1 SGDLS and CDR2 YYNGEE. This chain's CDR3 is CASSALAGDPTDTQYF. CDR3 in DNA: TGTGCCAGCAGCGCACTAGCGGGGGACCCCACAGATACGCAGTATTTT.